One T cell receptor beta chain is described in this entry. The antigen remains unidentified. TCRdb reprocessed the 5' RACE reads with MiXCR, giving one entry per CDR3 protein. Of 390,000 or so distinct CDR3 sequences in the sample, about 22% were seen once. This sample was included in a study of CD8 T cells in ankylosing spondylitis. Study-wide points: Within matched ankylosing spondylitis synovial fluid, disease-linked clones were reportedly significantly enriched. Made up of about eight highly homologous variants, a TCR beta motif appeared characteristic of ankylosing spondylitis blood.

The CDR3 is 14 residues long. V was shortened by 1 base and J by 1 base, with 7 bases between the two germline ends. Per germline, CDR1 SEHNR and CDR2 FQNEAQ (reference sequence). The sequence came from a male donor with ankylosing spondylitis. Sequencing was performed on blood, either unsorted or a sorted T cell fraction (not recorded which). The chain recombines TRBV7-9 with TRBJ1-2, with a possible D match to TRBD1 (5 bases). The CDR3 DNA sequence: TGTGCCAGCAGCTTAGAGGGACTTAACTATGGCTACACCTTC. It codes for CASSLEGLNYGYTF.